This T cell receptor beta chain was observed in a study of cytomegalovirus exposure and HLA in healthy donors. In the PCR, 60 Vbeta and 13 Jbeta primers were used. TCRdb's copy holds only in-frame clones and misses some; the assay was immunoSEQ multiplex PCR. The sample holds nearly 110,000 clones, about two thirds seen once. Germline values: CDR1 PRHDT, CDR2 FYEKMQ (reference sequence). Trimming took 5 bases from V and 3 from J, leaving 13 bases between them. This CDR3 spans 15 amino acids. The specimen sequenced was PBMCs. The chain couples TRBV13 to TRBJ1-4; D uncertain. This TCR was recovered from a boy between 10 and 17 years old in good health and CMV-seronegative. CDR3 loop: CASSPPPGSNEKLFF. The CDR3 region has the DNA TGTGCCAGCAGCCCCCCCCCGGGGTCTAATGAAAAACTGTTTTTT.